This T cell receptor (beta chain) emerged from a study of T cells in Graves' hyperthyroidism and ophthalmopathy. This clonotype was seen at least ten times. The target antigen is unknown. Findings of the study overall: Stable hyperthyroidism and ophthalmopathy were separated using 13 V-J signatures. Among thyroid clonotypes expanded above 0.001, most also appeared in blood. Before onset, ophthalmopathy was predicted by the model a median about 6.2 months earlier.

RNA transcripts gave rise to amplified TCR beta CDR3 regions. HTBI primers drove first-round RT-PCR of the TCR CDR3. TCRdb re-analysed the multiplex PCR reads in MiXCR, keeping a single row per CDR3 protein. The sample consists of about 340,000 distinct CDR3 sequences, 21% of them appearing once. Newly diagnosed patients aged 18 to 65 had hyperthyroidism of under 2 months' duration. The receptor comes from a woman in her 50s with Graves' hyperthyroidism. Sequencing used blood.

CDR3: CASSLGRADTQYF. CDR3 DNA: TGTGCCAGCAGCTTAGGGCGGGCAGATACGCAGTATTTT. The rearrangement uses TRBV7-2 and TRBJ2-3; tentatively, D is TRBD2 (5 bases). V gave up 1 base and J gave up 4 bases, with 6 bases separating them. The CDR3 extends over 13 amino acids. Germline V gives CDR1 SGHTA, CDR2 FQGNSA.